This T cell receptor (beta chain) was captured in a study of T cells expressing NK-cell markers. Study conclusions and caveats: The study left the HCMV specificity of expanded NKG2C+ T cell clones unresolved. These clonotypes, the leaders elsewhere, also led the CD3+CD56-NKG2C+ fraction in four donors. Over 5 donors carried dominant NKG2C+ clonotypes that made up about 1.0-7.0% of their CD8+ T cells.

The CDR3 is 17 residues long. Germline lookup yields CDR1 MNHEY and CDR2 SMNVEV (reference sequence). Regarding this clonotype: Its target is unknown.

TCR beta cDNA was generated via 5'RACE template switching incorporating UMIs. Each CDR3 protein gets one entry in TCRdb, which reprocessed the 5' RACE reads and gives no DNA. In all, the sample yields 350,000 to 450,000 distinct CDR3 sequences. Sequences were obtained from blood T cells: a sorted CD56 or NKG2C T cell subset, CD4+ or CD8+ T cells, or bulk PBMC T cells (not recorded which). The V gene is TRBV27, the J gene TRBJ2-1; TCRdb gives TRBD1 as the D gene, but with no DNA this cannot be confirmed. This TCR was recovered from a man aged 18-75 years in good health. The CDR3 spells CASTHRGRQGGVHEQFF.